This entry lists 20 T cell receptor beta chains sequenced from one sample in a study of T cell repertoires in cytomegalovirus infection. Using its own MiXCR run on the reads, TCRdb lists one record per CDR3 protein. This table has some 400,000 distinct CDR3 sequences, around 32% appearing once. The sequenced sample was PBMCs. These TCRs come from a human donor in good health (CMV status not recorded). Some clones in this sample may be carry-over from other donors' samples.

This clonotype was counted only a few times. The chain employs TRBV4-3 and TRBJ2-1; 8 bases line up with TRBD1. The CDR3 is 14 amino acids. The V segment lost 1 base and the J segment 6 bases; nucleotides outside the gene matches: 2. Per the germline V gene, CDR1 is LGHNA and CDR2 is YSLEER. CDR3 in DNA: TGCGCCAGCAGCCAAGTTACAGGGGGCAATGAGCAGTTCTTC. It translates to CASSQVTGGNEQFF.

The CDR3 loop is CASSRSEYAQDDYGYTF. The CDR3 coding sequence is TGCGCCAGCAGCCGATCTGAGTACGCACAGGACGACTATGGCTACACCTTC. The chain recombines TRBV4-1 with TRBJ1-2; D might be TRBD1 (5 bases). V gave up 4 bases and J gave up 3 bases, with 21 bases separating them. Germline V lookup: CDR1 MGHRA, CDR2 YSYEKL. The CDR3 extends over 17 amino acids.

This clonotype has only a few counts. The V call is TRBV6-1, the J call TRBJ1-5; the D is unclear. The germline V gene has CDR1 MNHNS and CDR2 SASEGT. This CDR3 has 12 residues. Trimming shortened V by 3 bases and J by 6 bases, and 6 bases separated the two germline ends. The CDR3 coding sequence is TGTGCCAGCAGTGACTTTGCTCAGCCCCAGCATTTT. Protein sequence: CASSDFAQPQHF.

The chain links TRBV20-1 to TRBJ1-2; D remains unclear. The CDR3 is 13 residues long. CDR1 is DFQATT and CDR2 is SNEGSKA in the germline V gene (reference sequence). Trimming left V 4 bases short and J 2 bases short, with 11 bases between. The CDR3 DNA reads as TGCAGTGCTACCGGAATTAAAAACTATGGCTACACCTTC. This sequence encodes CSATGIKNYGYTF.

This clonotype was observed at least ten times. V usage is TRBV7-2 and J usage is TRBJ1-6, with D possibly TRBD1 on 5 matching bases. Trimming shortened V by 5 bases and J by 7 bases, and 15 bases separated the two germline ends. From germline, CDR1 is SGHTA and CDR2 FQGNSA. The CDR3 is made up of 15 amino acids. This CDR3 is CASSNTGRVNSPLHF. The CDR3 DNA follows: TGTGCCAGCAGCAACACAGGAAGGGTAAATTCACCCCTCCACTTT.

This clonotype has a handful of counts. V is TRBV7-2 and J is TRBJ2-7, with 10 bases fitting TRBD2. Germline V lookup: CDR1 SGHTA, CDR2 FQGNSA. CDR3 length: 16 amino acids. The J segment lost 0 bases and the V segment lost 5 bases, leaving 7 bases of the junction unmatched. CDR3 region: CASSVFERGGSYEQYF. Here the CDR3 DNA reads TGTGCCAGCAGCGTCTTTGAGCGGGGGGGCTCCTACGAGCAGTACTTC.

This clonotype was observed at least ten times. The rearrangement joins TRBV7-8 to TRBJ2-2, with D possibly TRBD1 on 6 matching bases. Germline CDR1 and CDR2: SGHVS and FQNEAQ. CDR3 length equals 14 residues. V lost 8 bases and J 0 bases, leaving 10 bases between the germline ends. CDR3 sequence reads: CASHTGPNTGELFF. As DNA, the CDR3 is TGTGCCAGCCACACAGGGCCGAACACCGGGGAGCTGTTTTTT.

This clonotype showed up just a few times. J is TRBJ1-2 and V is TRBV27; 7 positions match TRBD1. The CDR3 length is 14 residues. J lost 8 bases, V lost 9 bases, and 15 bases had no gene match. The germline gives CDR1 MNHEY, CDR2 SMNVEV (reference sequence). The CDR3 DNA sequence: TGTGCCAGAAGGGGGGGGACAGCCCCTTGGGGCTACACCTTC. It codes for CARRGGTAPWGYTF.

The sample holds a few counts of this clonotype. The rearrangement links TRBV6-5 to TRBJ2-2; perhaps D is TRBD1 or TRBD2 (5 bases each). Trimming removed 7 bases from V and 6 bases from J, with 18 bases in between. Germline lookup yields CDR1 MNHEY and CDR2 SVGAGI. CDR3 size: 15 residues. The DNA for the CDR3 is TGTGCCAGCAATATCGGGCCCGGGACCCCCGGGGAGCTGTTTTTT. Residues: CASNIGPGTPGELFF.

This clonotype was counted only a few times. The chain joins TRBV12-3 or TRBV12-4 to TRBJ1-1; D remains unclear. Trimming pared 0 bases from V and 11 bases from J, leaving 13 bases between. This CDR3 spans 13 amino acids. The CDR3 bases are TGTGCCAGCAGTTTAGCGCCCCGTTGGCACGCTTTCTTT. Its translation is CASSLAPRWHAFF.

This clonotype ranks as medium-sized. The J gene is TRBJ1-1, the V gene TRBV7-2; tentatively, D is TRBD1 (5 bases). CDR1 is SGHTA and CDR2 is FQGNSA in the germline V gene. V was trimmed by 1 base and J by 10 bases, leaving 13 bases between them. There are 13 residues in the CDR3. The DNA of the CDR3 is TGTGCCAGCAGCTTAGTAGAGGGCAGGGTAGCTTTCTTT. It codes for CASSLVEGRVAFF.

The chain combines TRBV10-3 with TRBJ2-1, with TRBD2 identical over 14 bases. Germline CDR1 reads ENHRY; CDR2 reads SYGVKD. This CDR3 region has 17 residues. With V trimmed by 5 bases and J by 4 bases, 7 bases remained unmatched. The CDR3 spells CAISSRTSGGLYNEQFF. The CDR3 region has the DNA TGTGCCATCAGTTCCCGGACTAGCGGGGGGTTGTACAATGAGCAGTTCTTC.

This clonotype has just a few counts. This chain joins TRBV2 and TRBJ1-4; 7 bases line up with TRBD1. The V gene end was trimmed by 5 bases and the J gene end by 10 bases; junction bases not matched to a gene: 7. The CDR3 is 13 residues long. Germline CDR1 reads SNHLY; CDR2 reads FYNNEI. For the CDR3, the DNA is TGTGCCAGCAGTTCAGGGGGATCGGGAAAACTGTTTTTT. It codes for CASSSGGSGKLFF.

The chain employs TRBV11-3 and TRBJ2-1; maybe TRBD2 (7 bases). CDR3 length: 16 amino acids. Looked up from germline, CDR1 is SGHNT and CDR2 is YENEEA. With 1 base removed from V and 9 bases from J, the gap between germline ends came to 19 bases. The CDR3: CASSLGTVGGPGEQFF. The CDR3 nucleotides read TGTGCCAGCAGCTTAGGGACGGTCGGGGGGCCGGGTGAGCAGTTCTTC.

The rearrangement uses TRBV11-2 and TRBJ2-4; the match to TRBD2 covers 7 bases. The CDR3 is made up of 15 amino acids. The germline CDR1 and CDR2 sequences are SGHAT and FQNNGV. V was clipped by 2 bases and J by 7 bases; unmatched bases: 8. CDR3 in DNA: TGTGCCAGCAGCTTACGGCGGGGGAGCATCAACATTCAGTACTTC. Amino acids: CASSLRRGSINIQYF.

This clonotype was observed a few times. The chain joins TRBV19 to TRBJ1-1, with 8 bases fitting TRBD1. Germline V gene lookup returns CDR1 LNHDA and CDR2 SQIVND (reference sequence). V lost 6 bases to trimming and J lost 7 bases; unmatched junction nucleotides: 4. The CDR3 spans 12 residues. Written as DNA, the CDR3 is TGTGCCAGTAGGACAGGGGCTGTTGAAGCTTTCTTT. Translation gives CASRTGAVEAFF.

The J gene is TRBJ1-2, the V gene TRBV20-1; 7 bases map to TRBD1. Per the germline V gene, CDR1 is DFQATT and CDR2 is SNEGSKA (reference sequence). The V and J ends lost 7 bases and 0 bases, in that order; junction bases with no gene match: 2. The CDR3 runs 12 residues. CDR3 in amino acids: CSDDRANYGYTF. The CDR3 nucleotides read TGCAGTGACGACAGGGCTAACTATGGCTACACCTTC.

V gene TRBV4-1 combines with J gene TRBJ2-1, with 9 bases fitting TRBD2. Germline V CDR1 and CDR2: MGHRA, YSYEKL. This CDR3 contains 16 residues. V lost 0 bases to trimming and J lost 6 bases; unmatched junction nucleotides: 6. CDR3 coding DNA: TGCGCCAGCAGCCAAGATCTGGCGGGGGGGCCCAATGAGCAGTTCTTC. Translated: CASSQDLAGGPNEQFF.

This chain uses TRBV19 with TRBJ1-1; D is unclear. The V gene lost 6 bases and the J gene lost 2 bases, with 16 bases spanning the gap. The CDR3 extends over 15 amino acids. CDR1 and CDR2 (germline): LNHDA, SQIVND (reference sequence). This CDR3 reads CASSMTDGLNTEAFF. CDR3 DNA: TGTGCCAGTAGCATGACGGACGGATTAAACACTGAAGCTTTCTTT.

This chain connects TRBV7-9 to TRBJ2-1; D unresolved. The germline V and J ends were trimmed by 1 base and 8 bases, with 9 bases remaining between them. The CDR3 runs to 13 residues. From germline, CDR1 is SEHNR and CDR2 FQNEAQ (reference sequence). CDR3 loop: CASSLEGWDEQFF. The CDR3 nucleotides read TGTGCCAGCAGCTTAGAGGGATGGGATGAGCAGTTCTTC.